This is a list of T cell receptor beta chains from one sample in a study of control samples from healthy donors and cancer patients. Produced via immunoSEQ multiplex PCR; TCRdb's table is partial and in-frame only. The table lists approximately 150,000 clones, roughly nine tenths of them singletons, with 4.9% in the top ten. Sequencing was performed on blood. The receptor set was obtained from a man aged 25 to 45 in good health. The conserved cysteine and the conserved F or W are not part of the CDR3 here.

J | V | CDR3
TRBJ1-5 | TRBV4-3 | ASSQDWNNQPQH
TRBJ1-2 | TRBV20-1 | SASSVGGYT
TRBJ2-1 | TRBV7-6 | ASSTRSALSGKSYNEQF
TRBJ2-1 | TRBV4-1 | ASSPPLAGASNEQF
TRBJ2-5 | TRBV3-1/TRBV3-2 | ASSQASGFAY
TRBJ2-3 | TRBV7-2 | ASSLGQPGTDTQY
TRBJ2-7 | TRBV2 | ASSEGQGNEQY
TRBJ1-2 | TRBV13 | ASSLRGTGATVYGYT
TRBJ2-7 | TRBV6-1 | ASSERDSAFSYEQY
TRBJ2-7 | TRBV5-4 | ASSSGGRGVGEQY
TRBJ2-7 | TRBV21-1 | ASSKFGRGLSEQY
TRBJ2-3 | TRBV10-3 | AISDPPPGTSGPDSTDTQY
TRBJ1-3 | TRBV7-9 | ASSLALGVGNTIY
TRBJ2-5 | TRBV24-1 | ATSVIAGWRETQY
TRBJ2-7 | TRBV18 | ASSPRGEGYEQY
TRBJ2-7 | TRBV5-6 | ASSPLSGRGMFHEQY
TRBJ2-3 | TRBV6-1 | ASSDQSGADTQY
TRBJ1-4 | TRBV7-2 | ASSPARSYEKLF
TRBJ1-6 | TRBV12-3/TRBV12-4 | ASSFSPPSPLH
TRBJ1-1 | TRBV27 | ASSSYTEAF
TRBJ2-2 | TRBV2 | ASNVGGEDGELF
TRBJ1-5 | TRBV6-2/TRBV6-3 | ASSYEGNQPQH
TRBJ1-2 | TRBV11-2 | ASSLAGDGYT
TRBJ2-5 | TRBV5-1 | ASSLAGGNEETQY
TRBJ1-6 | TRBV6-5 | ASSYSGQNNSPLH
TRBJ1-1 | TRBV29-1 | SVEDPLSVNTEAF
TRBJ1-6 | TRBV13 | ASSSQANSPLH
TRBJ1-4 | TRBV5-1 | ASSPRGVDEKLF
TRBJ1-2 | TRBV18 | ASSPQGNYGYT
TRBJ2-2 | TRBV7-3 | ASSLIGDDTGELF